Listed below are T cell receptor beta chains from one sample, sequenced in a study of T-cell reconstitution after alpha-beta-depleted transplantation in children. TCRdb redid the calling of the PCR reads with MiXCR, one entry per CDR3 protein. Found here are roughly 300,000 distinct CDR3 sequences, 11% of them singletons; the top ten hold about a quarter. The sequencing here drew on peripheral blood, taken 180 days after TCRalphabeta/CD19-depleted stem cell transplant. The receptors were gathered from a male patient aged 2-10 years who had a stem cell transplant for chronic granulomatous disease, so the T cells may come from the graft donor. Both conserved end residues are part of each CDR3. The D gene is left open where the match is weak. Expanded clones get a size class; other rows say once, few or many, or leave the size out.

CASSLSSGDEQYF | TGTGCCAGCAGCTTAAGTTCAGGCGACGAGCAGTACTTC | - | many | TRBJ2-7 | TRBV7-9
CASSYAGQLNYGYTF | TGTGCCAGCAGTTACGCCGGACAGCTTAACTATGGCTACACCTTC | - | many | TRBJ1-2 | TRBV6-5
CASMGLDQETQYF | TGCGCCAGCATGGGACTAGACCAAGAGACCCAGTACTTC | TRBD2 | many | TRBJ2-5 | TRBV5-1
CASSLDGDSTDTQYF | TGTGCCAGCAGCTTAGATGGGGACAGCACAGATACGCAGTATTTT | - | many | TRBJ2-3 | TRBV11-3
CASSSETNSYEQYF | TGTGCCAGCAGTTCCGAGACAAACTCCTACGAGCAGTACTTC | - | many | TRBJ2-7 | TRBV28
CASSRLAGATYEQYF | TGTGCCAGCAGTCGGCTTGCGGGTGCCACCTACGAGCAGTACTTC | - | many | TRBJ2-7 | TRBV28
CASRQGSGGFYNEQFF | TGTGCCAGCAGGCAAGGTAGCGGGGGATTCTACAATGAGCAGTTCTTC | TRBD2 | many | TRBJ2-1 | TRBV7-9
CASSLLTTWESYEQYF | TGTGCCAGCAGTTTACTAACCACGTGGGAGTCTTACGAGCAGTACTTC | - | many | TRBJ2-7 | TRBV12-3/TRBV12-4
CSASVGGNQPQHF | TGCAGTGCTAGCGTGGGTGGCAATCAGCCCCAGCATTTT | - | many | TRBJ1-5 | TRBV20-1
CASSPRRVAGVNNEQFF | TGTGCCAGCAGCCCAAGAAGGGTAGCGGGAGTCAACAATGAGCAGTTCTTC | TRBD2 | many | TRBJ2-1 | TRBV27
CSVGGTSGIYYEQYF | TGCAGCGTCGGAGGGACTAGCGGGATCTACTACGAGCAGTACTTC | TRBD2 | many | TRBJ2-7 | TRBV29-1
CASSLAGVGGEQFF | TGTGCCAGCAGCTTGGCGGGAGTTGGGGGTGAGCAGTTCTTC | - | few | TRBJ2-1 | TRBV5-4
CASSPGTEQYF | TGTGCCAGCAGCCCGGGGACCGAGCAGTACTTC | - | many | TRBJ2-7 | TRBV7-9
CASSGQYSNQPQHF | TGTGCCAGCAGCGGACAGTATAGCAATCAGCCCCAGCATTTT | - | many | TRBJ1-5 | TRBV7-2
CASSPDRGPYEQYF | TGTGCCAGCAGCCCCGACAGGGGGCCCTACGAGCAGTACTTC | TRBD1 | many | TRBJ2-7 | TRBV13
CASRAGTKNTEAFF | TGTGCCAGCAGAGCCGGGACAAAGAACACTGAAGCTTTCTTT | - | few | TRBJ1-1 | TRBV25-1
CASSPEPESYNEQFF | TGCGCCAGCAGTCCTGAGCCGGAGTCCTACAATGAGCAGTTCTTC | - | once | TRBJ2-1 | TRBV10-1
CSDRGLGETQYF | TGCAGCGACAGGGGGCTGGGAGAGACCCAGTACTTC | TRBD1 | many | TRBJ2-5 | TRBV20-1
CASSVAKPSYEQYF | TGTGCCAGCAGCGTCGCGAAACCCTCCTACGAGCAGTACTTC | - | many | TRBJ2-7 | TRBV7-9
CSVGAGTGGVEQFF | TGCAGCGTAGGCGCAGGGACAGGGGGCGTTGAGCAGTTCTTC | TRBD1 | many | TRBJ2-1 | TRBV29-1
CSAPHADTQYF | TGCAGTGCTCCCCACGCTGATACGCAGTATTTT | - | many | TRBJ2-3 | TRBV20-1
CASSQDRQVGGYEQYF | TGTGCCAGCAGCCAAGATCGACAGGTTGGTGGCTACGAGCAGTACTTC | - | many | TRBJ2-7 | TRBV4-2
CASSPVRTENTEAFF | TGTGCCAGCTCACCCGTGAGGACGGAGAACACTGAAGCTTTCTTT | - | - | TRBJ1-1 | TRBV18
CASSLYRGTYSNQPQHF | TGTGCCAGCAGTTTGTACAGGGGCACATATAGCAATCAGCCCCAGCATTTT | TRBD1 | - | TRBJ1-5 | TRBV12-3/TRBV12-4
CASSEGVSGREKLFF | TGTGCCAGCAGTGAGGGGGTCTCCGGTCGTGAAAAACTGTTTTTT | - | many | TRBJ1-4 | TRBV6-1
CASSQGQGGVEWKSSYNEQFF | TGCGCCAGCAGCCAGGGCCAGGGTGGGGTTGAGTGGAAAAGCTCCTACAATGAGCAGTTCTTC | - | many | TRBJ2-1 | TRBV4-1
CSASGSYNEQFF | TGCAGTGCTAGCGGGAGCTACAATGAGCAGTTCTTC | - | many | TRBJ2-1 | TRBV20-1
CASSVTGGDGYTF | TGTGCCAGCAGCGTCACAGGGGGGGATGGCTACACCTTC | TRBD1 | many | TRBJ1-2 | TRBV5-4
CSVQGSLSYNEQFF | TGCAGCGTTCAGGGGAGCCTTTCCTACAATGAGCAGTTCTTC | - | many | TRBJ2-1 | TRBV29-1
CASSFRRLATGELFF | TGTGCCAGCAGCTTTAGACGTTTGGCCACCGGGGAGCTGTTTTTT | - | many | TRBJ2-2 | TRBV7-8
CASSVGSGESSYNEQFF | TGTGCCAGCAGCGTAGGGAGCGGGGAGAGCTCCTACAATGAGCAGTTCTTC | TRBD2 | many | TRBJ2-1 | TRBV9
CASSLVTGGSTDTQYF | TGTGCCAGCAGTTTGGTAACGGGGGGTAGCACAGATACGCAGTATTTT | TRBD2 | few | TRBJ2-3 | TRBV12-3/TRBV12-4
CASRQTTEAFF | TGTGCCAGCAGGCAGACCACTGAAGCTTTCTTT | - | many | TRBJ1-1 | TRBV6-5
CSARGQANTEAFF | TGCAGTGCTAGAGGACAGGCTAACACTGAAGCTTTCTTT | - | many | TRBJ1-1 | TRBV20-1
CASSQGQPDSGNTIYF | TGTGCCAGCAGCCAAGGACAGCCAGACTCTGGAAACACCATATATTTT | - | many | TRBJ1-3 | TRBV14
CSVDNLSDRGPGAFF | TGCAGCGTTGACAACCTAAGCGACAGGGGGCCTGGTGCTTTCTTT | TRBD1 | many | TRBJ1-1 | TRBV29-1
CASSRRGRGGVNEQFF | TGTGCCAGCAGCCGCAGGGGGAGGGGCGGTGTCAATGAGCAGTTCTTC | - | - | TRBJ2-1 | TRBV25-1
CASTPPKGLAGGNEQFF | TGTGCCAGCACCCCCCCGAAGGGACTAGCGGGAGGCAATGAGCAGTTCTTC | TRBD2 | - | TRBJ2-1 | TRBV3-1
CASSPSGLAGVGTQYF | TGCGCCAGCAGTCCTTCCGGACTAGCGGGAGTGGGGACCCAGTACTTC | TRBD2 | many | TRBJ2-5 | TRBV5-1
CASSTDRGSNQPQHF | TGTGCCAGTAGTACTGACAGGGGGAGCAATCAGCCCCAGCATTTT | TRBD1 | - | TRBJ1-5 | TRBV19
CASSFQILAGGYEQYF | TGTGCCAGCAGCTTCCAGATACTAGCGGGAGGGTACGAGCAGTACTTC | TRBD2 | many | TRBJ2-7 | TRBV5-8
CASSQDRIQETQYF | TGTGCCAGCAGCCAGGACAGAATTCAAGAGACCCAGTACTTC | - | many | TRBJ2-5 | TRBV12-3/TRBV12-4
CSAELAGGTYEQYF | TGCAGCGCCGAACTAGCGGGAGGAACCTACGAGCAGTACTTC | TRBD2 | many | TRBJ2-7 | TRBV29-1
CSAPPLGGTDTQYF | TGCAGTGCCCCTCCTTTGGGGGGCACAGATACGCAGTATTTT | - | many | TRBJ2-3 | TRBV20-1
CASSLLQDHEQYF | TGTGCCAGCAGTTTATTACAGGACCACGAGCAGTACTTC | - | many | TRBJ2-7 | TRBV12-3/TRBV12-4
CASRTTGASPGNTIYF | TGTGCCAGCCGAACAACAGGGGCCTCCCCTGGAAACACCATATATTTT | TRBD1 | many | TRBJ1-3 | TRBV12-3/TRBV12-4
CASSVSGTPYEQYF | TGTGCCAGCAGCGTAAGCGGGACTCCATACGAGCAGTACTTC | TRBD2 | many | TRBJ2-7 | TRBV9
CASSLFGRLGDEQFF | TGTGCCAGCAGTTTGTTCGGGAGGCTGGGCGATGAGCAGTTCTTC | TRBD2 | many | TRBJ2-1 | TRBV12-3/TRBV12-4
CSAMWLAGFKETQYF | TGCAGTGCTATGTGGCTAGCGGGGTTTAAAGAGACCCAGTACTTC | TRBD2 | many | TRBJ2-5 | TRBV20-1
CASSPATAGGRETQYF | TGTGCCAGCAGTCCTGCTACAGCGGGAGGGCGTGAGACCCAGTACTTC | TRBD2 | many | TRBJ2-5 | TRBV28
CATSEPGQGDGYTF | TGTGCCACCAGTGAACCGGGACAGGGAGATGGCTACACCTTC | TRBD1 | many | TRBJ1-2 | TRBV24-1
CASSQELRQDPETQYF | TGCGCCAGCAGCCAAGAATTGAGACAGGACCCGGAGACCCAGTACTTC | - | many | TRBJ2-5 | TRBV4-3
CAWRQDRARNEQFF | TGTGCCTGGAGGCAGGACAGGGCGCGCAATGAGCAGTTCTTC | TRBD1 | - | TRBJ2-1 | TRBV30